Below, 8 T cell receptor beta chains from the same sample are listed, as sequenced in a study of T cell responses to AZD1222 COVID-19 vaccine. The assay was immunoSEQ multiplex PCR, and TCRdb's table has in-frame clones only and misses some. The sample lists tens of thousands of clones, around three quarters occurring once. The sequencing used peripheral blood, collected on day 0 of AZD1222 vaccination. The receptor source for this set is an adult in good health.

J is TRBJ2-7 and V is TRBV6-2 or TRBV6-3; the match to TRBD2 covers 8 bases. The CDR3 extends over 17 amino acids. The germline CDR1 and CDR2 sequences are MNHEY and SVGEGT. The J segment lost 6 bases and the V segment lost 6 bases, leaving 19 bases of the junction unmatched. CDR3 sequence reads: CASSTRRGPGGEGEQYF. CDR3 DNA sequence: TGTGCCAGCAGCACGAGGAGGGGCCCCGGGGGGGAAGGCGAGCAGTACTTC.

The J gene is TRBJ2-6, the V gene TRBV28; 7 nucleotides agree with TRBD1. Germline V gene lookup returns CDR1 MDHEN and CDR2 SYDVKM. J gave up 2 bases and V 9 bases, and 13 bases lay outside the gene matches. The CDR3 length is 17 residues. The CDR3 DNA is TGTGCCAGTTCCCGACAGGGCAGGGTGGCTGGGGCCAACGTCCTGACTTTC. It is translated as CASSRQGRVAGANVLTF. The whole variable domain, filled in from reference TRBV28 and TRBJ2-6, reads DVKVTQSSRYLVKRTGEKVFLECVQDMDHENMFWYRQDPGLGLRLIYFSYDVKMKEKGDIPEGYSVSREKKERFSLILESASTNQTSMYLCASSRQGRVAGANVLTFGAGSRLTVL.

The CDR3 nucleotides are TGTGCCACCAGCGGGGGAATGGACGAGCAGTACTTC. Translation gives CATSGGMDEQYF. The chain has TRBV24-1 and TRBJ2-7, with a tentative D call TRBD2 (6 bases). Germline V CDR1 and CDR2: KGHDR, SFDVKD. Trimming took 7 bases from V and 5 from J, leaving 11 bases between them. This CDR3 is built from 12 residues.

The V and J genes are TRBV5-1 and TRBJ1-4; TRBD1 matches 8 bases. The CDR3 is made up of 16 amino acids. CDR1 and CDR2 from the germline V gene are SGHRS and YFSETQ. After removal of 4 bases from V and 0 bases from J, the junction contained 5 bases not matched to a gene. CDR3 sequence (DNA): TGCGCCAGCAGCACGGACAGGGTTGCAACTAATGAAAAACTGTTTTTT. Translation: CASSTDRVATNEKLFF. The full variable domain, its missing parts supplied by reference TRBV5-1 and TRBJ1-4, is KAGVTQTPRYLIKTRGQQVTLSCSPISGHRSVSWYQQTPGQGLQFLFEYFSETQRNKGNFPGRFSGRQFSNSRSEMNVSTLELGDSALYLCASSTDRVATNEKLFFGSGTQLSVL.

Only a few counts were recorded for this clone. The chain couples TRBV28 to TRBJ1-6; TRBD1 is a possible D gene (5 bases). Germline-derived CDR1 and CDR2 are MDHEN and SYDVKM. The CDR3 covers 12 residues. The V end was cut by 8 bases, the J end by 7 bases, with 9 bases between. CDR3 in DNA: TGTGCCAGCGGAGGGGCGAATTCACCCCTCCACTTT. Translated, it gives CASGGANSPLHF.

This chain joins TRBV15 and TRBJ2-2; 8 nucleotides agree with TRBD1. The CDR3 is made up of 13 amino acids. V shed 5 bases and J 10 bases; nucleotides not matched to a gene: 6. Looked up from germline, CDR1 is LNHNV and CDR2 is YYDKDF (reference sequence). CDR3 loop: CATSSQGALELFF. CDR3 DNA: TGTGCCACCAGCTCCCAGGGGGCCCTGGAGCTGTTTTTT.

The chain carries TRBV7-2 and TRBJ2-1; 12 bases agree with TRBD2. Unmatched junction bases numbered 2, after V lost 1 base and J lost 7 bases. Germline CDR1 is SGHTA and CDR2 is FQGNSA. This CDR3 is 15 amino acids long. The CDR3 spells CASSLGLAGVNEQFF. The CDR3 nucleotides are TGTGCCAGCAGCTTAGGACTAGCGGGGGTTAATGAGCAGTTCTTC.

V and J are TRBV28 and TRBJ2-3; TRBD1 aligns across 7 bases. Germline CDR1 reads MDHEN; CDR2 reads SYDVKM. This CDR3 has 15 residues. V shed 4 bases and J 2 bases; nucleotides not matched to a gene: 6. CDR3 nucleotides: TGTGCCAGCAGTTCCCGGGACAGCGACACAGATACGCAGTATTTT. Translating gives CASSSRDSDTDTQYF.